This TCR beta chain was captured in a study of blood T cell repertoires in COVID-19. With V trimmed by 6 bases and J by 6 bases, 9 bases remained unmatched. This CDR3 is 15 amino acids long. Germline values: CDR1 SGDLS, CDR2 YYNGEE. Method: immunoSEQ multiplex PCR; TCRdb's copy keeps in-frame clones and lacks some. The table has a few hundred thousand clones, around 89% seen once. The sequenced sample consisted of peripheral blood. The TCR sequence derives from a woman in her sixties or seventies with acute or convalescent COVID-19. The V and J genes are TRBV9 and TRBJ1-2, with 12 bases matching TRBD1. Here the CDR3 reads CASTRSGTGGHGYTF. The CDR3 DNA follows: TGTGCCAGCACCAGAAGTGGGACAGGGGGCCATGGCTACACCTTC. The complete variable domain, with remaining parts taken from reference TRBV9 and TRBJ1-2, reads DSGVTQTPKHLITATGQRVTLRCSPRSGDLSVYWYQQSLDQGLQFLIQYYNGEERAKGNILERFSAQQFPDLHSELNLSSLELGDSALYFCASTRSGTGGHGYTFGSGTRLTVV.